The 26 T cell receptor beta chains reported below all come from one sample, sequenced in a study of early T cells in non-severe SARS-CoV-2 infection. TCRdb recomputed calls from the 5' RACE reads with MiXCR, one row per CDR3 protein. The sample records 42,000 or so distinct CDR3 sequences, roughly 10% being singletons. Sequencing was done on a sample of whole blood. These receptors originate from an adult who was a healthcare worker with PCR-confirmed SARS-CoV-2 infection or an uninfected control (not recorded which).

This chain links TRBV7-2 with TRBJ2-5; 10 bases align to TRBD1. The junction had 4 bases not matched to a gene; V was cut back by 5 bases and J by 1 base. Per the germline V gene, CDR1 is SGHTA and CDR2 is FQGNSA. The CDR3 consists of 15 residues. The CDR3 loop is CASSGRDRGQETQYF. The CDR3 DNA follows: TGTGCCAGCAGCGGGAGGGACAGGGGCCAAGAGACCCAGTACTTC.

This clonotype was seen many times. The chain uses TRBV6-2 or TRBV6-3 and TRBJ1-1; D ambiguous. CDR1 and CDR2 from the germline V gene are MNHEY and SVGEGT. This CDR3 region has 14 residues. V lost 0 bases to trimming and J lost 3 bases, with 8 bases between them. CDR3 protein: CASSYSPIYTEAFF. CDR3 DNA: TGTGCCAGCAGTTACTCCCCGATATACACTGAAGCTTTCTTT.

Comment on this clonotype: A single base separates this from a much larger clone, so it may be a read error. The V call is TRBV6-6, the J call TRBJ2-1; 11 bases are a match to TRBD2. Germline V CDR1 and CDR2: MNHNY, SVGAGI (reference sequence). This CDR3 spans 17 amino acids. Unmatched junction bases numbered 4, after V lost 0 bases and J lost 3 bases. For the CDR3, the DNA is TGTGCCAGCAGTTACTCCGAACTAGCGGGAGTCTACAATGAGCAGTTCTTC. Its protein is CASSYSELAGVYNEQFF.

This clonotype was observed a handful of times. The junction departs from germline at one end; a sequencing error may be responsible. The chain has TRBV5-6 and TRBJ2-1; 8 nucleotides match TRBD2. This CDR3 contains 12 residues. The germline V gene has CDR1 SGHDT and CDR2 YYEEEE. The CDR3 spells CASTGTGLGQVF. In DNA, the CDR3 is TGTGCCAGCACCGGGACGGGACTAGGGCAGGTCTTC.

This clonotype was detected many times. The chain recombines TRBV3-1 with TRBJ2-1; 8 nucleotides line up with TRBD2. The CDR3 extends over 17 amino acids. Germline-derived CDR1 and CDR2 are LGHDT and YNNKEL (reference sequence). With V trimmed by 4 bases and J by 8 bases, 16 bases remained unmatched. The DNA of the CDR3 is TGTGCCAGCAGCCGTACCCCCGGGACTAGGCTGTTCGATGAGCAGTTCTTC. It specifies CASSRTPGTRLFDEQFF.

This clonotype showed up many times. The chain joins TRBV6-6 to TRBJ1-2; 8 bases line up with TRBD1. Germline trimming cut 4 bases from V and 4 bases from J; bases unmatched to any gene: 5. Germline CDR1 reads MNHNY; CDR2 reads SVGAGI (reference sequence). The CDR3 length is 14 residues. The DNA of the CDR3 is TGTGCCAGCAGTTTAATCGACAGGGGCTATGGCTACACCTTC. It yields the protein CASSLIDRGYGYTF.

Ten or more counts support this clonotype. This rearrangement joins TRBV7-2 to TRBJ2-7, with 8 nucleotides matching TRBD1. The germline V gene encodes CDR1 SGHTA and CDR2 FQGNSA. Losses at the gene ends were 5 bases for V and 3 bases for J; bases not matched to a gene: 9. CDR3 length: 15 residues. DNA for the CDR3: TGTGCCAGCAGCAAACAGACAGGGGCGCACTACGAGCAGTACTTC. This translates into CASSKQTGAHYEQYF.

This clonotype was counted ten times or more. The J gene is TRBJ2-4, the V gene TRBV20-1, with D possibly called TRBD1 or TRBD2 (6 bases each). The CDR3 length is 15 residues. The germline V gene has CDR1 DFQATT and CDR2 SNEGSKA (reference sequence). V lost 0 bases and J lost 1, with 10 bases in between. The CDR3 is CSAREGGWAKNIQYF. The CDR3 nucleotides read TGCAGTGCTAGAGAAGGGGGGTGGGCCAAAAACATTCAGTACTTC.

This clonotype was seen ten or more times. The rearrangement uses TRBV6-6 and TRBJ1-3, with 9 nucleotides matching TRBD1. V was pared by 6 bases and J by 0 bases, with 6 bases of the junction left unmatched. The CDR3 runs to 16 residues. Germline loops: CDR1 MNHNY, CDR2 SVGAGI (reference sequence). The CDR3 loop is CASRPPGQGSGNTIYF. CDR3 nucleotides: TGTGCCAGCAGGCCCCCGGGACAGGGCTCTGGAAACACCATATATTTT.

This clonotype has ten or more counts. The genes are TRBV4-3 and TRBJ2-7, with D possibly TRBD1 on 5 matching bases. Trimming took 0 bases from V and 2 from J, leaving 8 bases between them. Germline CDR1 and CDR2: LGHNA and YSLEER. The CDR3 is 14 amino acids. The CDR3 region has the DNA TGCGCCAGCAGCCAAGAAGCAGGGCCCTACGAGCAGTACTTC. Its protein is CASSQEAGPYEQYF.

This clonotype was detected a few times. This CDR3 is CASSQERTRDKEQFF. CDR3 bases: TGTGCCAGCAGCCAAGAAAGGACGAGGGATAAAGAGCAGTTCTTC. The chain links TRBV3-1 to TRBJ2-1; maybe TRBD2 (5 bases). Trimming cost V 0 bases and J 10 bases, with 16 bases left between them. Germline V gives CDR1 LGHDT, CDR2 YNNKEL (reference sequence). The CDR3 spans 15 residues.

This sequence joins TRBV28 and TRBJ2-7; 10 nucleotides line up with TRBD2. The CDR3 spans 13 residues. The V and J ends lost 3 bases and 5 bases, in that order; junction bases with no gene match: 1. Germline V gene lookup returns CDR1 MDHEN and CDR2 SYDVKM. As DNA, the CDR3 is TGTGCCAGCAGTTTTAGCGGGAGGAACGAGCAGTACTTC. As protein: CASSFSGRNEQYF.

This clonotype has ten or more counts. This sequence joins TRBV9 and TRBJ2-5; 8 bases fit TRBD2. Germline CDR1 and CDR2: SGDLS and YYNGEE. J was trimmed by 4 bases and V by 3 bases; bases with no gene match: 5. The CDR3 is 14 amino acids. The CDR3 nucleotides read TGTGCCAGCAGCGACGGACTAGCCCGAGAGACCCAGTACTTC. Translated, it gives CASSDGLARETQYF.

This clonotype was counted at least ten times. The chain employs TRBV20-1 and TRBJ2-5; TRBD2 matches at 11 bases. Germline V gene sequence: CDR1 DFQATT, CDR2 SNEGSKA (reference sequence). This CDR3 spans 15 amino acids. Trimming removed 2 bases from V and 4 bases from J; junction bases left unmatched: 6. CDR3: CSARRLAGGPETQYF. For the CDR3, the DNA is TGCAGTGCTAGAAGGTTAGCGGGAGGGCCAGAGACCCAGTACTTC.

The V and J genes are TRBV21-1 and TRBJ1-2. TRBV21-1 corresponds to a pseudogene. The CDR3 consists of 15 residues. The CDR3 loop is CASQSRRRTNYGYTF. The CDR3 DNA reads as TGTGCCAGCCAAAGTCGACGGAGGACTAACTATGGCTACACCTTC.

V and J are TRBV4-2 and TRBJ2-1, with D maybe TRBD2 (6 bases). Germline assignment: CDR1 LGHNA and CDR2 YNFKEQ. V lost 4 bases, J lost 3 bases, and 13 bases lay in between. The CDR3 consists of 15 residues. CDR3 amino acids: CASSPGIADYNEQFF. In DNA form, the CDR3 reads TGTGCCAGCAGCCCGGGGATAGCGGACTACAATGAGCAGTTCTTC.

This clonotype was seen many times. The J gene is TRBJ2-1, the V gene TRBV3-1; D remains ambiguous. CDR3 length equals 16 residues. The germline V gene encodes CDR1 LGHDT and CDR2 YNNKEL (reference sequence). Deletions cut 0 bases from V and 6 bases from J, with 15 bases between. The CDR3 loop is CASSQDGSLAFNEQFF. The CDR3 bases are TGTGCCAGCAGCCAAGACGGTAGCCTCGCTTTCAATGAGCAGTTCTTC.

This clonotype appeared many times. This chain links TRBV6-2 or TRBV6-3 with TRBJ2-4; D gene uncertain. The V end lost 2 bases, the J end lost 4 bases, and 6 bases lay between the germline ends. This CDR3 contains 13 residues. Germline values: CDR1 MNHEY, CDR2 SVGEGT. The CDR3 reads CASSYGRKNIQYF. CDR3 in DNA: TGTGCCAGCAGTTACGGACGGAAAAACATTCAGTACTTC.

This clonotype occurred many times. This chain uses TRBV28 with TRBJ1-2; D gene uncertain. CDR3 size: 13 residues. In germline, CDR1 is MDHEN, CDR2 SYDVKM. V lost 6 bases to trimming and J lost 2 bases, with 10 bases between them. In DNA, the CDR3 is TGTGCCAGCAGAGAGGCAGAAAACTATGGCTACACCTTC. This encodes CASREAENYGYTF.

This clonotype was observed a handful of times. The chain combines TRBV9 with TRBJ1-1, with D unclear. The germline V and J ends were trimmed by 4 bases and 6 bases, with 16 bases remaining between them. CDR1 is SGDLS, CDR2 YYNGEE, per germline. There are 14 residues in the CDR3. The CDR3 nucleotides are TGTGCCAGCAGCCTCCAACCTCCCCCCGCTGAAGCTTTCTTT. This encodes CASSLQPPPAEAFF. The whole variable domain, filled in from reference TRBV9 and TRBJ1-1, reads DSGVTQTPKHLITATGQRVTLRCSPRSGDLSVYWYQQSLDQGLQFLIQYYNGEERAKGNILERFSAQQFPDLHSELNLSSLELGDSALYFCASSLQPPPAEAFFGQGTRLTVV.

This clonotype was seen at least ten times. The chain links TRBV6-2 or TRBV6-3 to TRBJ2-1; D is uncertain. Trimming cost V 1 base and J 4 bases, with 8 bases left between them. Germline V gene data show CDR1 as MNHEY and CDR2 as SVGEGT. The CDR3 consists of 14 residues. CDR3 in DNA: TGTGCCAGCAGTTACTATGGGGTTTACAATGAGCAGTTCTTC. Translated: CASSYYGVYNEQFF.

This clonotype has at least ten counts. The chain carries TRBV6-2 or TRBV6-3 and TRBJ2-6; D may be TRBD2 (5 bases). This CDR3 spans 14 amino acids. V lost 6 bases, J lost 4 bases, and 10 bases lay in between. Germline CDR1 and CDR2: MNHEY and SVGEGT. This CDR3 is CASSEGAGANVLTF. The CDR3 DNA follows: TGTGCCAGCAGCGAGGGTGCCGGGGCCAACGTCCTGACTTTC.

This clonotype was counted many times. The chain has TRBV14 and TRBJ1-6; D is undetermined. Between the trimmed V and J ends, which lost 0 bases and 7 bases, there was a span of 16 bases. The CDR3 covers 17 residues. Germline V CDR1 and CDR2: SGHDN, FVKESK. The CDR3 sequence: CASSQDLGPWGNSPLHF. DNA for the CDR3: TGTGCCAGCAGCCAAGATCTCGGGCCCTGGGGAAATTCACCCCTCCACTTT.

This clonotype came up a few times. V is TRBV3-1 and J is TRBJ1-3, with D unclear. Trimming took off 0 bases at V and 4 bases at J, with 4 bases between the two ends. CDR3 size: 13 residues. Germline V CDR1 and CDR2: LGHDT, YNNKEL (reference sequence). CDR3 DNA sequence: TGTGCCAGCAGCCAAGATTCCGGAAACACCATATATTTT. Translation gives CASSQDSGNTIYF. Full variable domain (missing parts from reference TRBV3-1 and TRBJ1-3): DTAVSQTPKYLVTQMGNDKSIKCEQNLGHDTMYWYKQDSKKFLKIMFSYNNKELIINETVPNRFSPKSPDKAHLNLHINSLELGDSAVYFCASSQDSGNTIYFGEGSWLTVV.

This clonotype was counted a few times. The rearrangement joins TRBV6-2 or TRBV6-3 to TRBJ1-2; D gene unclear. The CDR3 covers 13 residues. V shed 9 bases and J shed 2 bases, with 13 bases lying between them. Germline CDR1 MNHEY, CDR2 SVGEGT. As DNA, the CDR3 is TGTGCCAGTGGGAGAGGTTTCAACTATGGCTACACCTTC. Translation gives CASGRGFNYGYTF.

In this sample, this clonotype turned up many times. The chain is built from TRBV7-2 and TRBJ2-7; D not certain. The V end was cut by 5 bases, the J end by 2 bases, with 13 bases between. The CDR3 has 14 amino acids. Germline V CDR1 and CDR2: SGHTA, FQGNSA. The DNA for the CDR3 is TGTGCCAGCAGCCTCACAGAACCTCCCTACGAGCAGTACTTC. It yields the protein CASSLTEPPYEQYF.